Presented here are 20 T cell receptor beta chains from one specimen sequenced in a study of OX40 agonist ivuxolimab in advanced cancers. The data were produced by immunoSEQ multiplex PCR, yet TCRdb's version contains in-frame clones alone and is incomplete. There are some 48,000 clones in the sample; roughly 78% occur only once, and 1.5% to 2% lies in the top ten. The input for sequencing was CD4+ or CD8+ T cells sorted from blood, taken in a trial of the OX40 agonist ivuxolimab. The receptor source for this set is an adult with an advanced solid tumor such as melanoma, head and neck, liver or kidney cancer.

The rearrangement joins TRBV5-1 to TRBJ2-3; TRBD2 matches at 12 bases. The CDR3 runs to 17 residues. J gave up 2 bases and V 4 bases, and 8 bases lay outside the gene matches. Looked up from germline, CDR1 is SGHRS and CDR2 is YFSETQ. CDR3 residues: CASSPPTSGGLTDTQYF. CDR3 nucleotide sequence: TGCGCCAGCAGCCCCCCGACTAGCGGGGGCCTCACAGATACGCAGTATTTT.

The V and J genes are TRBV14 and TRBJ2-3; D uncertain. CDR1 SGHDN and CDR2 FVKESK come from the germline V gene. This CDR3 has 17 amino acids. Trimming stripped 5 bases from V and 0 bases from J, with 18 bases between. The CDR3 DNA reads TGTGCCAGCAGCTCTCGGCTTGGTAGGGCGAGCACAGATACGCAGTATTTT. The encoded protein is CASSSRLGRASTDTQYF.

The chain is built from TRBV19 and TRBJ2-3, with D maybe TRBD2 (5 bases). The CDR3 runs 15 residues. Germline V gene sequence: CDR1 LNHDA, CDR2 SQIVND (reference sequence). The V gene lost 5 bases and the J gene lost 0 bases, with 12 bases spanning the gap. The DNA for the CDR3 is TGTGCCAGTAGTCGCCCGACGGGGAGCACAGATACGCAGTATTTT. It encodes CASSRPTGSTDTQYF.

The chain is built from TRBV10-3 and TRBJ2-7, with TRBD1 identical over 10 bases. The germline CDR1 and CDR2 sequences are ENHRY and SYGVKD. J lost 4 bases, V lost 6 bases, and 6 bases had no gene match. The CDR3 has 14 amino acids. The CDR3 loop reads CAISDGQGGYEQYF. For the CDR3, the DNA is TGTGCCATCAGCGATGGACAGGGGGGGTACGAGCAGTACTTC.

The chain carries TRBV25-1 and TRBJ1-5; D might be TRBD1 (6 bases). In germline, CDR1 is MGHDK, CDR2 SYGVNS. This CDR3 has 15 amino acids. Trimming took 4 bases from V and 1 from J, leaving 11 bases between them. The CDR3 loop reads CASSGRDRSNQPQHF. The CDR3 DNA is TGTGCCAGCAGTGGCCGAGACAGGAGCAATCAGCCCCAGCATTTT.

J is TRBJ2-2 and V is TRBV30; D not certain. Germline V gene data show CDR1 as GTSNPN and CDR2 as SVGIG (reference sequence). Trimming pared 1 base from V and 6 bases from J, leaving 12 bases between. This CDR3 region has 14 residues. The CDR3 reads CAWSEGWVAGELFF. The CDR3 nucleotides read TGTGCCTGGAGTGAAGGCTGGGTGGCCGGGGAGCTGTTTTTT.

The chain is built from TRBV5-1 and TRBJ2-2; D is unresolved. From germline, CDR1 is SGHRS and CDR2 YFSETQ. CDR3 length equals 13 residues. The ends were cut back, 7 bases at V and 6 bases at J, with 13 bases in the middle. CDR3 in DNA: TGCGCCAGCGGGATAGGCGTTTCCGGGGAGCTGTTTTTT. This encodes CASGIGVSGELFF.

The CDR3 protein is CASSLASGGAYEQFF. The CDR3, as DNA: TGTGCCAGCAGCTTAGCTAGCGGGGGGGCCTATGAGCAGTTCTTC. V and J are TRBV7-9 and TRBJ2-1, with 11 bases identical to TRBD2. The V segment lost 0 bases and the J segment 8 bases; nucleotides outside the gene matches: 3. Germline CDR1 is SEHNR and CDR2 is FQNEAQ (reference sequence). The CDR3 spans 15 residues. Combining the CDR3 with reference TRBV7-9 and TRBJ2-1 gives the whole variable domain DTGVSQNPRHKITKRGQNVTFRCDPISEHNRLYWYRQTLGQGPEFLTYFQNEAQLEKSRLLSDRFSAERPKGSFSTLEIQRTEQGDSAMYLCASSLASGGAYEQFFGPGTRLTVL.

This chain connects TRBV5-1 to TRBJ1-2; D is uncertain. CDR1 is SGHRS, CDR2 YFSETQ, per germline. CDR3 size: 14 residues. V lost 2 bases and J 6 bases, leaving 14 bases between the germline ends. The CDR3 sequence: CASSLWEGKDGYTF. CDR3 nucleotide sequence: TGCGCCAGCAGCTTATGGGAGGGAAAGGATGGCTACACCTTC.

V usage is TRBV7-2 and J usage is TRBJ1-3; 7 nucleotides align to TRBD1. Per the germline V gene, CDR1 is SGHTA and CDR2 is FQGNSA. J gave up 4 bases and V 4 bases, and 7 bases lay outside the gene matches. The CDR3 has 15 amino acids. The CDR3 here is CASSSQTGVGNTIYF. The CDR3 bases are TGTGCCAGCAGCTCTCAAACAGGGGTCGGAAACACCATATATTTT.

The CDR3 DNA is TGTGCCAGCAGTGACTCGGGACACGGCACAGATACGCAGTATTTT. Translating it yields CASSDSGHGTDTQYF. V and J are TRBV6-1 and TRBJ2-3, with D perhaps TRBD1 (6 bases). V was pared by 3 bases and J by 1 base, with 11 bases between. Germline V CDR1 and CDR2: MNHNS, SASEGT. The CDR3 sequence is 15 residues long.

The J gene is TRBJ2-1, the V gene TRBV27, with 14 bases fitting TRBD2. The CDR3 covers 17 residues. Losses at the gene ends were 3 bases for V and 7 bases for J; bases not matched to a gene: 8. Germline CDR1 is MNHEY and CDR2 is SMNVEV (reference sequence). Here the CDR3 DNA reads TGTGCCAGCAGTTTTGAGACTAGCGGGGGGGCGGGTAATGAGCAGTTCTTC. It codes for CASSFETSGGAGNEQFF.

The chain links TRBV7-9 to TRBJ1-2; TRBD1 matches at 8 bases. The CDR3 contains 13 residues. From germline, CDR1 is SEHNR and CDR2 FQNEAQ (reference sequence). V shed 5 bases and J 8 bases; nucleotides not matched to a gene: 7. The DNA of the CDR3 is TGTGCCAGCAGCCCGGGACAGGCGTGGGGCTACACCTTC. It codes for CASSPGQAWGYTF.

The sample holds a few counts of this clone. The chain recombines TRBV5-4 with TRBJ2-5; the D gene could be TRBD1 or TRBD2 (5 bases each). CDR3 size: 14 residues. CDR1 is SGHNT, CDR2 YYREEE, per germline (reference sequence). V was shortened by 5 bases and J by 3 bases, with 14 bases between the two germline ends. The CDR3 DNA is TGTGCCAGCAGGGCCGGGACCGGGAAAGAGACCCAGTACTTC. This gives the protein CASRAGTGKETQYF.

This clone showed up just a few times. The chain is built from TRBV6-1 and TRBJ1-1; 7 bases map to TRBD1. V trimming: 6 bases; J trimming: 0 bases; junction bases outside the gene matches: 4. In germline, CDR1 is MNHNS, CDR2 SASEGT. The CDR3 is made up of 14 amino acids. The CDR3 sequence: CASRAGTVNTEAFF. Here the CDR3 DNA reads TGTGCCAGCAGGGCGGGGACAGTGAACACTGAAGCTTTCTTT.

The chain recombines TRBV15 with TRBJ1-2; D is ambiguous. The CDR3 covers 14 residues. Germline-derived CDR1 and CDR2 are LNHNV and YYDKDF (reference sequence). Trimming shortened V by 1 base and J by 2 bases, and 8 bases separated the two germline ends. DNA for the CDR3: TGTGCCACCAGCAGAGCAGACGGGAACTATGGCTACACCTTC. Amino acids: CATSRADGNYGYTF.

V usage is TRBV27 and J usage is TRBJ2-7, with 11 bases lining up with TRBD1. Germline values: CDR1 MNHEY, CDR2 SMNVEV (reference sequence). V trimming: 3 bases; J trimming: 7 bases; junction bases outside the gene matches: 8. The CDR3 sequence is 15 residues long. The CDR3 sequence: CASSLRTGGLGEQYF. DNA of the CDR3: TGTGCCAGCAGTTTGAGGACAGGGGGCCTGGGGGAGCAGTACTTC.

The chain has TRBV7-9 and TRBJ2-5; 7 bases are a match to TRBD1. Looked up from germline, CDR1 is SEHNR and CDR2 is FQNEAQ (reference sequence). The CDR3 is 15 residues long. V shed 3 bases and J 4 bases; nucleotides not matched to a gene: 8. The CDR3 region is CASSLTGLPLETQYF. The CDR3 region has the DNA TGTGCCAGCAGCTTGACAGGGTTACCCCTAGAGACCCAGTACTTC.

The chain uses TRBV19 and TRBJ2-1; possibly TRBD2 for D (5 bases). Looked up from germline, CDR1 is LNHDA and CDR2 is SQIVND (reference sequence). The V end lost 5 bases, the J end lost 2 bases, and 22 bases lay between the germline ends. The CDR3 covers 18 residues. CDR3 DNA: TGTGCCAGTAGTCCCTACTTTGGCGGAGGCGGTACCTACAATGAGCAGTTCTTC. It yields the protein CASSPYFGGGGTYNEQFF.

The chain combines TRBV6-1 with TRBJ1-4; D call uncertain. Germline-derived CDR1 and CDR2 are MNHNS and SASEGT. Trimming cost V 6 bases and J 8 bases, with 19 bases left between them. This CDR3 contains 15 residues. The CDR3 region has the DNA TGTGCCAGCAGATTTGACCAAAACCAACTCGAAAAACTGTTTTTT. This gives the protein CASRFDQNQLEKLFF.